This T cell receptor (beta chain) stems from a study of T-cell reconstitution after alpha-beta-depleted transplantation in children. There are 14 residues in the CDR3. Germline loops: CDR1 SGDLS, CDR2 YYNGEE. Trimming cost V 0 bases and J 0 bases, with 4 bases left between them. This sample's TCRbeta library carried unique molecular identifier barcodes. In TCRdb, the PCR reads were re-called with MiXCR into one record per CDR3 protein. Counted here are about 640,000 distinct CDR3 sequences, roughly 15% occurring once; the ten biggest clones make up 0.9% to 1.2%. The receptor comes from a human donor who donated a stem cell graft to a child with acute myeloid leukemia. The chain joins TRBV9 to TRBJ1-3; D gene uncertain. The sequenced sample was PBMCs from the stem cell graft donor, obtained from the stem cell graft. The CDR3, as DNA: TGTGCCAGCAGCGTAGATGGCTCTGGAAACACCATATATTTT. It specifies CASSVDGSGNTIYF.